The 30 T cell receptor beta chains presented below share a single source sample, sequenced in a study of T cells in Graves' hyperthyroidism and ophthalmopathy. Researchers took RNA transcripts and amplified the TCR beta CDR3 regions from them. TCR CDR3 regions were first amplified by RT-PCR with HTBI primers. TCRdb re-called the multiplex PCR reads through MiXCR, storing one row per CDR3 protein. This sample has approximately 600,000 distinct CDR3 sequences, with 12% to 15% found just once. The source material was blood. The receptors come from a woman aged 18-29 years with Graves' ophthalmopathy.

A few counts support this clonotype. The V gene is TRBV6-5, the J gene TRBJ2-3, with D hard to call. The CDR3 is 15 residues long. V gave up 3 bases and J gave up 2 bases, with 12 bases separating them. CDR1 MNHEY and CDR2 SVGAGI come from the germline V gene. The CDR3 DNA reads TGTGCCAGCAGTTATTCAGGTGGGATCACAGATACGCAGTATTTT. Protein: CASSYSGGITDTQYF.

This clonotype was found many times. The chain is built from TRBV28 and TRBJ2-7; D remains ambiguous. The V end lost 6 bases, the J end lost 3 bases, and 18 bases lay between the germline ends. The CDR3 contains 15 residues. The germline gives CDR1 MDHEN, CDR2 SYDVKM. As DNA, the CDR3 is TGTGCCAGCAGCTCGAGCCCCTCTCGCAGCTACGAGCAGTACTTC. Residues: CASSSSPSRSYEQYF.

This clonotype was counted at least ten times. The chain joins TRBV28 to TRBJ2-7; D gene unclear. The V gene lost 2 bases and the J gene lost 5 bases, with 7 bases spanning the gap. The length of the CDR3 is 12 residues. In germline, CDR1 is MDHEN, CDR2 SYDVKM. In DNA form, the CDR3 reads TGTGCCAGCAGTTTAGGTTTCCACGAGCAGTACTTC. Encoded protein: CASSLGFHEQYF.

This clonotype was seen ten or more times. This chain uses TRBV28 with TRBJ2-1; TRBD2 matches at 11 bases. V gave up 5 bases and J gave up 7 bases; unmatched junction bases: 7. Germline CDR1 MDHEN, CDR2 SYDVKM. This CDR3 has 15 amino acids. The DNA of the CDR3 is TGTGCCAGCAGTGTTAGCGGGAGGGCCGTGAATGAGCAGTTCTTC. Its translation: CASSVSGRAVNEQFF.

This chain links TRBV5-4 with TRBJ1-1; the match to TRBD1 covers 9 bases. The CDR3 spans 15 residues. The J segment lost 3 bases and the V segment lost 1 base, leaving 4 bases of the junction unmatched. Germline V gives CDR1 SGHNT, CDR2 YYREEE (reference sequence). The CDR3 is CASSLSGQGDTEAFF. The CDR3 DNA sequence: TGTGCCAGCAGCTTGTCGGGACAGGGTGACACTGAAGCTTTCTTT.

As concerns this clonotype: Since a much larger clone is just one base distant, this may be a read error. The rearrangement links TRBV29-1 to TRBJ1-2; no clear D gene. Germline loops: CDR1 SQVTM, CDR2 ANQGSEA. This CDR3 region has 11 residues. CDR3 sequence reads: CSVVENYDYTF. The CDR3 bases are TGCAGCGTTGTGGAGAACTATGACTACACCTTC.

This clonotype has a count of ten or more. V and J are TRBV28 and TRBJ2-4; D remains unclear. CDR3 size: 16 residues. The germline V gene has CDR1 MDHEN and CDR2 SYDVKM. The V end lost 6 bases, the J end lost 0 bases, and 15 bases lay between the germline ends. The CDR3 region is CASSLPDSLAKNIQYF. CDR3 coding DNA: TGTGCCAGCAGCCTCCCCGATAGTCTAGCCAAAAACATTCAGTACTTC.

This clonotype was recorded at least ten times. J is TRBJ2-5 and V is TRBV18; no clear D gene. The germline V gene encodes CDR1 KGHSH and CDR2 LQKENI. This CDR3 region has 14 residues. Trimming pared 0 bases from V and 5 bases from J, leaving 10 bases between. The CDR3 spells CASSPPGAPETQYF. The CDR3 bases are TGTGCCAGCTCACCACCGGGTGCTCCTGAGACCCAGTACTTC.

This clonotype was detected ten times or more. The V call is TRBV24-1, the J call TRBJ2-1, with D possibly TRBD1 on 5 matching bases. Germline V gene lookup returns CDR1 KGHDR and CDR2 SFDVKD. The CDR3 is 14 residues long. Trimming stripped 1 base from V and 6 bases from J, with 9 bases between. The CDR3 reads CATSDFSGANEQFF. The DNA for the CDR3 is TGTGCCACCAGTGATTTTTCTGGGGCCAATGAGCAGTTCTTC.

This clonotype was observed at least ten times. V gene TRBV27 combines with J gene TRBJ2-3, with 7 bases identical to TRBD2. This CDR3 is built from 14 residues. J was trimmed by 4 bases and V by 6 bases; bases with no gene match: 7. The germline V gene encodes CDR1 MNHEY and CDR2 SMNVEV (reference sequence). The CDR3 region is CASSPTSAADTQYF. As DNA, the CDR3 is TGTGCCAGCAGCCCTACTAGCGCGGCAGATACGCAGTATTTT.

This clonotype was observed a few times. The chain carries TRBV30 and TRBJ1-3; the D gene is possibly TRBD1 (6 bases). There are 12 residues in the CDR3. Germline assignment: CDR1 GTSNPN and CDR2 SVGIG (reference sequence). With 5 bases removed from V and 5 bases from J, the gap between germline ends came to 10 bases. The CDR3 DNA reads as TGTGCCTGGGCCGGGACAAGAAACACCATATATTTT. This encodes CAWAGTRNTIYF.

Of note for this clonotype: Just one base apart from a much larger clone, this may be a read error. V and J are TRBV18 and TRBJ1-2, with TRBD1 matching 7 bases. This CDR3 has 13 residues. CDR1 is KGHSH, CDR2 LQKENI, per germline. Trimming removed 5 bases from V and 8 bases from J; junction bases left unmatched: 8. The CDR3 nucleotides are TGTGCCAGCTCAGCCGGGGCAGGGGGAGGCTACACCTTC. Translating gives CASSAGAGGGYTF.

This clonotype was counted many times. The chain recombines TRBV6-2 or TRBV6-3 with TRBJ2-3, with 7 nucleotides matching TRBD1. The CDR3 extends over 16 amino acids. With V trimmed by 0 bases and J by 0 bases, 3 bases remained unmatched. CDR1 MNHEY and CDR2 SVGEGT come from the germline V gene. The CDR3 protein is CASSYSSQGSTDTQYF. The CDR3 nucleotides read TGTGCCAGCAGTTACTCATCACAGGGGAGCACAGATACGCAGTATTTT.

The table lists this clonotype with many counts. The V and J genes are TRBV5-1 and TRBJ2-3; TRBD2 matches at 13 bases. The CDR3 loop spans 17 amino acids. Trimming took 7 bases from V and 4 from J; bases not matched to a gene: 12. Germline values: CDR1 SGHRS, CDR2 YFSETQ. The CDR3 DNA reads TGCGCCAGCGGCCAACCCGGGACTAGCGGGACTGCAGATACGCAGTATTTT. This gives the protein CASGQPGTSGTADTQYF.

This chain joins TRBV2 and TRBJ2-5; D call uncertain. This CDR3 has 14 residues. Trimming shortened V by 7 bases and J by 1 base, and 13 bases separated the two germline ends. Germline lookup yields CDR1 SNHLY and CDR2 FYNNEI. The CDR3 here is CASTTEDSQETQYF. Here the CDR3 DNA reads TGTGCCAGCACTACCGAGGATTCCCAAGAGACCCAGTACTTC.

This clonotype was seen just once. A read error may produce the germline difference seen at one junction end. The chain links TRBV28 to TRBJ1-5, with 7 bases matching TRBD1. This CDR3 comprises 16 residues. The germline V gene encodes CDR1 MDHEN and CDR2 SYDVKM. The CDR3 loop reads CTSTRGGGFSNQPQHF. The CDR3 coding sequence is TGTACCAGCACCCGGGGAGGGGGCTTTAGCAATCAGCCCCAGCATTTT.

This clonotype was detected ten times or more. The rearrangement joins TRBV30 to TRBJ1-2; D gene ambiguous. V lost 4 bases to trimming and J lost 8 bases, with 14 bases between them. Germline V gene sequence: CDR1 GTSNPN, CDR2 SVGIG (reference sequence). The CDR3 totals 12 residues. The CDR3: CAWMTVIGGYTF. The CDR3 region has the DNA TGTGCCTGGATGACGGTTATTGGAGGCTACACCTTC. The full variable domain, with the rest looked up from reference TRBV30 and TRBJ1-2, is SQTIHQWPATLVQPVGSPLSLECTVEGTSNPNLYWYRQAAGRGLQLLFYSVGIGQISSEVPQNLSASRPQDRQFILSSKKLLLSDSGFYLCAWMTVIGGYTFGSGTRLTVV.

The CDR3 loop is CSASAGGRGYEQYF. Here the CDR3 DNA reads TGCAGTGCTAGTGCTGGAGGGAGAGGCTACGAGCAGTACTTC. The gene calls are TRBV20-1 and TRBJ2-7; a weak D match, TRBD2 (6 bases). Germline V gene sequence: CDR1 DFQATT, CDR2 SNEGSKA (reference sequence). V gave up 3 bases and J gave up 3 bases, with 15 bases separating them. CDR3 length equals 14 residues.

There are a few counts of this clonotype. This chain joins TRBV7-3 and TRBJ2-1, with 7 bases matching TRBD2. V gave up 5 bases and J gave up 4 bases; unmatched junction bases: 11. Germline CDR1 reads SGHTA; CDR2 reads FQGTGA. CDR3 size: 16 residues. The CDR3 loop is CASSLLTGGSYNEQFF. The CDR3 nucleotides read TGTGCCAGCAGCCTACTCACGGGCGGGAGTTACAATGAGCAGTTCTTC.

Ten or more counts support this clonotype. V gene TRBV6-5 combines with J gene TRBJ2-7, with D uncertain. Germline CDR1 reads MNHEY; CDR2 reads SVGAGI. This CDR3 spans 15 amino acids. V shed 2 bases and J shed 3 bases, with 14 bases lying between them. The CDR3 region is CASSYPPQPFYEQYF. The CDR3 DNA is TGTGCCAGCAGTTACCCCCCTCAACCATTCTACGAGCAGTACTTC.

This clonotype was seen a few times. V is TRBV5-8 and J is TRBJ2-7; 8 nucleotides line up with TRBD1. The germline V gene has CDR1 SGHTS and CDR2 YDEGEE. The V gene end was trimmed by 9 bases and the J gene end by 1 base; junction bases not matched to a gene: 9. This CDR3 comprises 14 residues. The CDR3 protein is CANQLTGESYEQYF. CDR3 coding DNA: TGTGCCAACCAACTGACAGGGGAGTCCTACGAGCAGTACTTC.

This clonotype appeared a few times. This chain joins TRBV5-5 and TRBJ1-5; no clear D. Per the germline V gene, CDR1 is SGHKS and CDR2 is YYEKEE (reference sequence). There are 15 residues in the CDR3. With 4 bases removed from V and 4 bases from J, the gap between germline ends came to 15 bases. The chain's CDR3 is CASSLQDGRNQPQHF. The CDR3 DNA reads TGTGCCAGCAGCCTTCAGGACGGAAGGAATCAGCCCCAGCATTTT.

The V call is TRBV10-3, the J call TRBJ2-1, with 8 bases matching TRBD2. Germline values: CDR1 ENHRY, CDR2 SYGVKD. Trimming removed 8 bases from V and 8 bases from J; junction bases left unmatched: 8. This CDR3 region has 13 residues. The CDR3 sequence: CAISSGQGDEQFF. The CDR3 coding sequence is TGTGCCATCTCTAGCGGGCAAGGGGATGAGCAGTTCTTC.

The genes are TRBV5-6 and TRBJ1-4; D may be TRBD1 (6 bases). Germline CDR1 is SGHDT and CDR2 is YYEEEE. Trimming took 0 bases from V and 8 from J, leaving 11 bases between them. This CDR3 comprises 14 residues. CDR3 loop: CASSLAGAEEKLFF. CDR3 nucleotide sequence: TGTGCCAGCAGCTTGGCAGGGGCAGAGGAAAAACTGTTTTTT. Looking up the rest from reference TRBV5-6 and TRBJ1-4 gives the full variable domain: DAGVTQSPTHLIKTRGQQVTLRCSPKSGHDTVSWYQQALGQGPQFIFQYYEEEERQRGNFPDRFSGHQFPNYSSELNVNALLLGDSALYLCASSLAGAEEKLFFGSGTQLSVL.

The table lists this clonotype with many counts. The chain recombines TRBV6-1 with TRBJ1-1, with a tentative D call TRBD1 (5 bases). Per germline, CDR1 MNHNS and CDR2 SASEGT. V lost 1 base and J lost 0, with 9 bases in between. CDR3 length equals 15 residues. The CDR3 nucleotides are TGTGCCAGCAGTGAAGAGCCGACAGTGAACACTGAAGCTTTCTTT. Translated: CASSEEPTVNTEAFF.

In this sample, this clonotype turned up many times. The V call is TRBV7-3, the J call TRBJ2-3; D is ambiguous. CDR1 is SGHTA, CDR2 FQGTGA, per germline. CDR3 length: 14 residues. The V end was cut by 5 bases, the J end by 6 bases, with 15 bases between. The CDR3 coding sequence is TGTGCCAGCAGCCCGTCTTATGAATCGGATACGCAGTATTTT. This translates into CASSPSYESDTQYF.

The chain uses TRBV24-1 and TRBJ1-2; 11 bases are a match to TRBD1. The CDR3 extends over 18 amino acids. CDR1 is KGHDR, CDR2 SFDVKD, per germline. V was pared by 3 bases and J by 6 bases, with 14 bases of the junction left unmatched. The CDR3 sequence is CATSDPGTGTGGYNGYTF. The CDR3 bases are TGTGCCACCAGTGATCCCGGGACAGGGACAGGGGGTTACAATGGCTACACCTTC.

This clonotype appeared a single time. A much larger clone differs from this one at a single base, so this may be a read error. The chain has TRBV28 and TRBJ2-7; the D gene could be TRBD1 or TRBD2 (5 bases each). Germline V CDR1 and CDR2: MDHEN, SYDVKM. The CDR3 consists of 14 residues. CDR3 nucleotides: TGTGCCAGCCGCCTCTTCGGGGCCCCCTACGAGCGGTACTTC. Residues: CASRLFGAPYERYF.

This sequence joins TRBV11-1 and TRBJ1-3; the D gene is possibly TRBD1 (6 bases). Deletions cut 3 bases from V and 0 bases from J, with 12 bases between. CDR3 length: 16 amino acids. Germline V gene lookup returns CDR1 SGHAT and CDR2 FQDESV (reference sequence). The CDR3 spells CASSFHRAFSGNTIYF. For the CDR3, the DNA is TGTGCCAGCAGCTTTCACAGGGCGTTCTCTGGAAACACCATATATTTT.

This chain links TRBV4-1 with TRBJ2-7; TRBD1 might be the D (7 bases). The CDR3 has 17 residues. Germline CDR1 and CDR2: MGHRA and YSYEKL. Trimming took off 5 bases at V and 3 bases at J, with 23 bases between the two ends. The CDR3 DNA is TGCGCCAGCAGCAAGGGGGCGGGACCCTCATCGGGCTACGAGCAGTACTTC. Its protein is CASSKGAGPSSGYEQYF.